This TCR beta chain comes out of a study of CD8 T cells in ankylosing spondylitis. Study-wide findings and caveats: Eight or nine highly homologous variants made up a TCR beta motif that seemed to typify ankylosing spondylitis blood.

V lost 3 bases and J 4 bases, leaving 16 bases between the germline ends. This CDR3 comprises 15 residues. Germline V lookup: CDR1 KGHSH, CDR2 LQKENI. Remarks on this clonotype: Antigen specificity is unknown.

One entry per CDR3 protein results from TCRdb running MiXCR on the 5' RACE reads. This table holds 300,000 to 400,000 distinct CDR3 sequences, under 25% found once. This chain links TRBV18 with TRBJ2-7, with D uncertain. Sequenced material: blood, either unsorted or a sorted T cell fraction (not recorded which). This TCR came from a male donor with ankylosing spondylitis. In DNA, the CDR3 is TGTGCCAGCTCACCCGACACCCCCGGACGGTACGAGCAGTACTTC. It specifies CASSPDTPGRYEQYF. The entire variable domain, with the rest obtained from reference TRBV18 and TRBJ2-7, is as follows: NAGVMQNPRHLVRRRGQEARLRCSPMKGHSHVYWYRQLPEEGLKFMVYLQKENIIDESGMPKERFSAEFPKEGPSILRIQQVVRGDSAAYFCASSPDTPGRYEQYFGPGTRLTVT.